The entry below describes one TCR beta chain. Other DNA sequences in the sample encode the same CDR3. The data derive from a study of blood T cell repertoires in COVID-19. Study-level information: From T cells, B-cell-depleted T cells, or PBMCs came the material, which was cDNA or gDNA.

Residents of over 20 US areas, aged about 18 to 89 years, made up the participants. Participants were placed into cohorts based on the clinical history they reported. Sequencing was performed with immunoSEQ multiplex PCR; in TCRdb, only in-frame clones are kept and a portion is missing. Seen here are over 350,000 clones, roughly 91% observed once, and the top ten hold 1.2%. This sequence was found in a woman between 18 and 29 years old who had recovered from COVID-19. Sequencing input: PBMCs or T cells enriched from blood (not recorded which).

This chain's CDR3 is CATSATGGYGYTF. CDR3 coding DNA: TGTGCCACCAGTGCTACGGGGGGCTATGGCTACACCTTC. V and J are TRBV24-1 and TRBJ1-2; a possible D gene is TRBD1 (5 bases). The germline gives CDR1 KGHDR, CDR2 SFDVKD. With 5 bases removed from V and 4 bases from J, the gap between germline ends came to 10 bases. The CDR3 is 13 amino acids.